This TCR beta chain emerged from a study of T cell repertoires in cytomegalovirus infection. Via MiXCR, TCRdb re-called the reads, giving one row per CDR3 protein. Of approximately 500,000 distinct CDR3 sequences in the sample, approximately 17% were seen once. Germline V CDR1 and CDR2: MNHNS, SASEGT. This CDR3 is built from 17 residues. V lost 1 base, J lost 6 bases, and 9 bases stayed unmatched. Sample: CD8+ T cells from PBMCs. V and J are TRBV6-1 and TRBJ2-1; 10 bases match TRBD2. This TCR was recovered from a human donor in good health (CMV status not recorded). Some clones in this sample may be carry-over from other donors' samples. The CDR3 is CASSEDYEREGRNEQFF. The CDR3 bases are TGTGCCAGCAGTGAAGATTATGAGCGGGAGGGCCGCAATGAGCAGTTCTTC.